This entry describes one T cell receptor beta chain. As yet, its antigen is unknown. The germline gives CDR1 SGHRS, CDR2 YFSETQ. Deletions cut 0 bases from V and 10 bases from J, with 17 bases between. The CDR3 totals 15 residues. The record originates from a study of T cell responses to AZD1222 COVID-19 vaccine. Study results and limitations: Donors were mostly white British, more females; clonal diversity possibly underestimated. The reported proportion of spike-specific TCRs targeting unmutated variant regions was nearly half. Rises in breadth and depth of Spike-specific TCRs came after two AZD1222 doses.

Data came from immunoSEQ multiplex PCR; TCRdb stores just in-frame clones and leaves some out. The table shows around 100,000 clones, with roughly 80% occurring only once. V usage is TRBV5-1 and J usage is TRBJ2-1; a weak D match, TRBD1 (6 bases). The sequence was collected from an adult in good health. The specimen was peripheral blood, collected on day 0 of AZD1222 vaccination. The CDR3 DNA is TGCGCCAGCAGCTTGGTGGGGGCTCCCCCATCGGAGCAGTTCTTC. Protein: CASSLVGAPPSEQFF.